The clone carrying this T cell receptor (beta chain) was recorded only once. As yet, its antigen is unknown. This specimen belongs to a study of shared clonotypes between healthy human individuals. On the study more broadly: Sampling drew on donors who were a couple of women and a few men aged 18 to 49.

The test was conducted at deep level. The authors split each subset's genomic DNA evenly across several immunoSEQ plates. Produced via immunoSEQ multiplex PCR; TCRdb's table is partial and in-frame only. The table lists roughly 2.1 million clones, about 92% of them singletons. Study-level results: The represented genetic and exposure-history diversity was limited by the small number of donors.

Positive CCR7 selection of CD45RO-negative cells yielded the naive CD8 cells, and terminally differentiated effector memory CD45RA+ cells were excluded. V was pared by 9 bases and J by 4 bases, with 13 bases of the junction left unmatched. Germline CDR1 reads LNHDA; CDR2 reads SQIVND (reference sequence). The CDR3 spans 17 residues. The rearrangement joins TRBV19 to TRBJ2-2; the match to TRBD2 covers 11 bases. The sequenced sample consisted of naive CD8+ T cells from PBMCs. This sequence originates from a man between 18 and 35 years old in good health. Some clones in this sample may be carry-over from other donors' samples. The CDR3 loop is CASTTRALAGVTGELFF. CDR3 nucleotides: TGTGCCAGCACCACCCGGGCACTAGCGGGAGTCACCGGGGAGCTGTTTTTT.